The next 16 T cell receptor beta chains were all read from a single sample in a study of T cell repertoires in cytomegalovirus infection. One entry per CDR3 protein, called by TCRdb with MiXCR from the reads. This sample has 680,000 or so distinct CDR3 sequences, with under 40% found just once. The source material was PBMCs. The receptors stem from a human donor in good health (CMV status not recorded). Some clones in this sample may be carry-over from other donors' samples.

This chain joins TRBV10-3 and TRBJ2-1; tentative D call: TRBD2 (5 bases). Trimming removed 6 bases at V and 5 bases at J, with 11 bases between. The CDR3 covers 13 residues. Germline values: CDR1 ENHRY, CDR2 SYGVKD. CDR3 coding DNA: TGTGCCATCAGACCAGCGGTCCACAATGAGCAGTTCTTC. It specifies CAIRPAVHNEQFF.

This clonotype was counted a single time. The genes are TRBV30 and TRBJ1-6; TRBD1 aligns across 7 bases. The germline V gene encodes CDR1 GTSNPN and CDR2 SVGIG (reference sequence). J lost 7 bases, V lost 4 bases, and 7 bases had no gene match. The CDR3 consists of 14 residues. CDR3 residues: CAWTLGQRNSPLHF. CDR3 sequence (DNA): TGTGCCTGGACCCTGGGACAGCGGAATTCACCCCTCCACTTT.

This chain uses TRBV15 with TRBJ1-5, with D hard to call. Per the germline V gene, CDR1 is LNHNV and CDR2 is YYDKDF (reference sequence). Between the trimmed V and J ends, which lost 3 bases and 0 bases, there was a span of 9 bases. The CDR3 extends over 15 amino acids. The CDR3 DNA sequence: TGTGCCACCAGCAGTCCTACAGATAGCAATCAGCCCCAGCATTTT. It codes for CATSSPTDSNQPQHF.

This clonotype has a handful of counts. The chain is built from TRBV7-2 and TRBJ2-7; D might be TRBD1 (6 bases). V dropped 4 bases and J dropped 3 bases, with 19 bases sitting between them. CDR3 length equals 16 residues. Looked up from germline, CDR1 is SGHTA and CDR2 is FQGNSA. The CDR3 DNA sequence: TGTGCCAGCAGCTCAAAAGGGACATTTAAAGTCTACGAGCAGTACTTC. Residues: CASSSKGTFKVYEQYF.

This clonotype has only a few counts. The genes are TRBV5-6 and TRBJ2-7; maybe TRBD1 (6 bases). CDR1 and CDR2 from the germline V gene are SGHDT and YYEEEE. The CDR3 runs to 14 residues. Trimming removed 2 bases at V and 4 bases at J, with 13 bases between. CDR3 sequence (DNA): TGTGCCAGCAGCTTCGGACAGAGGTCTTACGAGCAGTACTTC. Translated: CASSFGQRSYEQYF.

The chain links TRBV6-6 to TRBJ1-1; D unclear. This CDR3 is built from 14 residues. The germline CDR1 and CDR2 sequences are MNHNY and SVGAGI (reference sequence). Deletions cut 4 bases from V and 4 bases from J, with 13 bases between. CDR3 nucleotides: TGTGCCAGCAGTTTGCCGGGAGGGAGCACTGAAGCTTTCTTT. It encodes CASSLPGGSTEAFF.

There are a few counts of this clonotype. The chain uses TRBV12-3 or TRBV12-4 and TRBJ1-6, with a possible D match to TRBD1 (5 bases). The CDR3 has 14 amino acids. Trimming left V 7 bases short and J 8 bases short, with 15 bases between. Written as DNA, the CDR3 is TGTGCCAGCACGGGGACGGCCGGATATTCACCCCTCCACTTT. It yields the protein CASTGTAGYSPLHF.

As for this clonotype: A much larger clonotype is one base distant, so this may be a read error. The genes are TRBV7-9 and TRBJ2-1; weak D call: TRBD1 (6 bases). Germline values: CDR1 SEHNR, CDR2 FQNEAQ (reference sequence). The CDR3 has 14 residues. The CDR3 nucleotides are TGTGCCAGCAGCTTAGCGCCAGGGGTTACTGAGCAGTCCTTC. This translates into CASSLAPGVTEQSF.

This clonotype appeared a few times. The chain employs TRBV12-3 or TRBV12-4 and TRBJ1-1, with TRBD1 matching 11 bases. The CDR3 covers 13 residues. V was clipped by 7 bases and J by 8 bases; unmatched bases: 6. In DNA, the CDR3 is TGTGCCAGCACCCGGGACAGGGGGTCAGAAGCTTTCTTT. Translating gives CASTRDRGSEAFF.

The CDR3 DNA sequence: TGTGCCACCTCCGGACGGCCCCACCCAAGTGGCTACACCTTC. It codes for CATSGRPHPSGYTF. The chain is built from TRBV28 and TRBJ1-2; D unclear. The V end was cut by 10 bases, the J end by 7 bases, with 22 bases between. This CDR3 region has 14 residues. The germline gives CDR1 MDHEN, CDR2 SYDVKM.

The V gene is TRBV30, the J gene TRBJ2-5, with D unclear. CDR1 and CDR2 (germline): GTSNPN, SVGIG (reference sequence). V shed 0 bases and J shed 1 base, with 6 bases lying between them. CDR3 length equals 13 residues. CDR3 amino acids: CAWSVRIQETQYF. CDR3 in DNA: TGTGCCTGGAGTGTACGGATCCAAGAGACCCAGTACTTC.

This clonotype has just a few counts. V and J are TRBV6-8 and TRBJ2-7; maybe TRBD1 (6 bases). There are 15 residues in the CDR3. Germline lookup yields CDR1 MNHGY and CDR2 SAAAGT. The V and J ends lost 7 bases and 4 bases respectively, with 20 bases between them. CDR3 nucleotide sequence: TGTGCCAGCACTGGATTCCGGGACAAGAAATACGAGCAGTACTTC. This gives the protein CASTGFRDKKYEQYF.

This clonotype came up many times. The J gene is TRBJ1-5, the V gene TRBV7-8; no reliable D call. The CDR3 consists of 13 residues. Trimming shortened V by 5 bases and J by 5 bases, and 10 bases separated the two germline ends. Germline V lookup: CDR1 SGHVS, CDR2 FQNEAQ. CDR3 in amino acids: CASSLRWDQPQHF. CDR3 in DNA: TGTGCCAGCAGCCTCCGATGGGATCAGCCCCAGCATTTT.

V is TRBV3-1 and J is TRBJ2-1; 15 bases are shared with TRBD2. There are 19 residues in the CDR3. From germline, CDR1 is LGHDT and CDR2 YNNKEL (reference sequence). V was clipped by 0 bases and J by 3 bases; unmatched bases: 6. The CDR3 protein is CASSQEGLAGGGLYNEQFF. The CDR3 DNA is TGTGCCAGCAGCCAAGAAGGACTAGCGGGAGGGGGACTCTACAATGAGCAGTTCTTC.

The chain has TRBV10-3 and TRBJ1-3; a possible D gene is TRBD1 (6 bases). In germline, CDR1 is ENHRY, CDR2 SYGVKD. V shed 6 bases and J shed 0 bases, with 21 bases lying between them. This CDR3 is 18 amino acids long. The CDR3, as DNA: TGTGCCATCAGGAGTAGGACAGCTTATTCCTTCTCTGGAAACACCATATATTTT. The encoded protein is CAIRSRTAYSFSGNTIYF.

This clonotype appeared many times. The CDR3 sequence is CASSLGGSEETQYF. The CDR3 coding sequence is TGTGCCAGCAGCTTAGGGGGGTCGGAAGAGACCCAGTACTTC. This chain uses TRBV7-8 with TRBJ2-5; D possibly matches TRBD1 or TRBD2 (5 bases each). Looked up from germline, CDR1 is SGHVS and CDR2 is FQNEAQ. V lost 1 base to trimming and J lost 3 bases, with 9 bases between them. This CDR3 contains 14 residues.